This is a list of T cell receptor beta chains from one sample in a study of CD8 T cells in ankylosing spondylitis. From the 5' RACE reads, TCRdb called clonotypes with MiXCR, one entry per CDR3 protein. The table lists 290,000 or so distinct CDR3 sequences, 20% to 25% of them singletons. Sequenced material: blood, either unsorted or a sorted T cell fraction (not recorded which). The receptors derive from a female donor with ankylosing spondylitis or in good health (not recorded which). CDR3s leave out the opening cysteine and the closing phenylalanine or tryptophan.

cdr3_length | v_call | cdr3_aa
13 | TRBV12-3/TRBV12-4 | ASSPKRTGYDGYT
12 | TRBV6-1 | ASSWDRLNSPLH
10 | TRBV20-1 | SAVAGRGEQF
14 | TRBV24-1 | ATSQNAGRAINEQF
13 | TRBV18 | ASSPPSTDRETQY
13 | TRBV7-2 | ASSSSGTYTDTQY
14 | TRBV5-1 | ASSQDRVGVGNEQF
14 | TRBV6-2/TRBV6-3 | ASSYGGTSSSYEQY
13 | TRBV28 | ASRAPGQGTDTQY
11 | TRBV20-1 | SAFDGGTGELF
13 | TRBV12-3/TRBV12-4 | ASSTRASGRYEQY
15 | TRBV5-1 | ASSLGLVGRITDTQY
14 | TRBV19 | ASHNWTGENTGELF
12 | TRBV20-1 | SARRGVQANEQF
12 | TRBV20-1 | SALGQGNTGELF
9 | TRBV12-3/TRBV12-4 | ATRGPDTQY
8 | TRBV21-1 | AFGSASVH
10 | TRBV20-1 | SAGDGDQPQH
11 | TRBV6-2/TRBV6-3 | ASDRSGANVLT
10 | TRBV20-1 | SVTGPRETQY
13 | TRBV19 | ASSNIRGSYNEQF
15 | TRBV10-3 | AISEPRLAGAYNEQF
17 | TRBV6-5 | ASSYSPVLGAGVGDTQY
13 | TRBV18 | ASSPSGGENTEAF